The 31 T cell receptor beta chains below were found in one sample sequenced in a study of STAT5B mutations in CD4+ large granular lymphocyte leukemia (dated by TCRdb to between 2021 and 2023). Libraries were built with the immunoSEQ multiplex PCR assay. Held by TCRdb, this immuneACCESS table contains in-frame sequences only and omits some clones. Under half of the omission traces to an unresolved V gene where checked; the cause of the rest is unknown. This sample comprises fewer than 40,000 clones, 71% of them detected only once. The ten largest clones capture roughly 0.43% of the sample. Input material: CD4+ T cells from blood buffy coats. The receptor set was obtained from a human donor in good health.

CDR3 DNA: TGTGCCTGGAGTTTACAGACCATGAACACTGAAGCTTTCTTT. Its protein product is CAWSLQTMNTEAFF. This sequence joins TRBV30 and TRBJ1-1; unclear D gene. CDR1 and CDR2 from the germline V gene are GTSNPN and SVGIG (reference sequence). The CDR3 runs 14 residues. V was pared by 2 bases and J by 0 bases, with 10 bases between. Full variable domain (missing parts from reference TRBV30 and TRBJ1-1): SQTIHQWPATLVQPVGSPLSLECTVEGTSNPNLYWYRQAAGRGLQLLFYSVGIGQISSEVPQNLSASRPQDRQFILSSKKLLLSDSGFYLCAWSLQTMNTEAFFGQGTRLTVV.

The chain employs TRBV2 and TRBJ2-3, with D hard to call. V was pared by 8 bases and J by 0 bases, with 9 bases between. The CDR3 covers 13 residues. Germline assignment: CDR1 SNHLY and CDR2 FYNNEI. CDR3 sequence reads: CASSVVSTDTQYF. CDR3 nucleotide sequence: TGTGCCAGCTCAGTAGTAAGCACAGATACGCAGTATTTT. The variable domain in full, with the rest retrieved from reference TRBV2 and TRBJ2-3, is EPEVTQTPSHQVTQMGQEVILRCVPISNHLYFYWYRQILGQKVEFLVSFYNNEISEKSEIFDDQFSVERPDGSNFTLKIRSTKLEDSAMYFCASSVVSTDTQYFGPGTRLTVL.

The CDR3 protein is CASSLSVLADRPGELFF. The CDR3 DNA reads as TGTGCCAGCAGCTTAAGCGTCCTAGCGGACCGGCCCGGGGAGCTGTTTTTT. The chain has TRBV7-3 and TRBJ2-2, with 7 bases matching TRBD2. This CDR3 contains 17 residues. Germline-derived CDR1 and CDR2 are SGHTA and FQGTGA. Germline trimming cut 1 base from V and 6 bases from J; bases unmatched to any gene: 11. Combining the CDR3 with reference TRBV7-3 and TRBJ2-2 gives the whole variable domain GAGVSQTPSNKVTEKGKYVELRCDPISGHTALYWYRQSLGQGPEFLIYFQGTGAADDSGLPNDRFFAVRPEGSVSTLKIQRTERGDSAVYLCASSLSVLADRPGELFFGEGSRLTVL.

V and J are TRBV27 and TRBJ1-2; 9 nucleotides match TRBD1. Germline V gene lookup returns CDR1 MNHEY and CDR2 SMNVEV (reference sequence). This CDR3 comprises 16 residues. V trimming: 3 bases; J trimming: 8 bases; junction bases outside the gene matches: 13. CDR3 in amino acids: CASSFYGTGPVGGYTF. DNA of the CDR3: TGTGCCAGCAGTTTCTACGGGACAGGGCCTGTCGGGGGCTACACCTTC.

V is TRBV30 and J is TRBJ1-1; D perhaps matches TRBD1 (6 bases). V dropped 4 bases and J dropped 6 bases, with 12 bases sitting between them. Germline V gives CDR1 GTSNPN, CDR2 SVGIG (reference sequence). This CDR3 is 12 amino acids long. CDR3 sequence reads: CAWNLGAPEAFF. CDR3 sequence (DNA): TGTGCCTGGAATTTGGGGGCCCCTGAAGCTTTCTTT.

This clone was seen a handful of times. The CDR3 region has the DNA TGCGCCAGCAGCAAGCTCCCCGGGACTAGCGGGGCGAGTGAGCAGTTCTTC. As protein: CASSKLPGTSGASEQFF. The V call is TRBV5-1, the J call TRBJ2-1, with TRBD2 identical over 13 bases. J was trimmed by 9 bases and V by 4 bases; bases with no gene match: 13. This CDR3 is built from 17 residues. Germline V lookup: CDR1 SGHRS, CDR2 YFSETQ.

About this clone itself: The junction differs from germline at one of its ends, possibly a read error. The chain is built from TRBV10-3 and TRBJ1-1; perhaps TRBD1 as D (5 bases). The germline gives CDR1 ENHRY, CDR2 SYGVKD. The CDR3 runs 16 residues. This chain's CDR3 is CAISDSARGLNTKAFF. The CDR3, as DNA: TGTGCCATCAGTGACAGCGCCCGGGGCCTGAACACTAAAGCTTTCTTT.

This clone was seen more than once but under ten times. CDR3: CASSPVGVSGANVLTF. CDR3 DNA sequence: TGTGCCAGCAGCCCGGTGGGAGTCTCTGGGGCCAACGTCCTGACTTTC. The chain has TRBV5-4 and TRBJ2-6, with a possible D match to TRBD2 (5 bases). Germline V CDR1 and CDR2: SGHNT, YYREEE (reference sequence). The CDR3 is made up of 16 amino acids. V shed 4 bases and J shed 0 bases, with 11 bases lying between them.

DNA for the CDR3: TGCGCCAGCAGCCGCTCGGGCACGGCAGATACGCAGTATTTT. Translated: CASSRSGTADTQYF. This sequence joins TRBV5-1 and TRBJ2-3; D uncertain. The V gene's germline CDR1 is SGHRS and CDR2 YFSETQ. The CDR3 runs 14 residues. The ends were cut back, 4 bases at V and 4 bases at J, with 13 bases in the middle.

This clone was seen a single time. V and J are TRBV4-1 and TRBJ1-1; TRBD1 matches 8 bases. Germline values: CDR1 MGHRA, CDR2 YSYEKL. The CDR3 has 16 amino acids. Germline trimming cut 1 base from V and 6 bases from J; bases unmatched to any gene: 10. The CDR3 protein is CASSQVTGVLVSEAFF. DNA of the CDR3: TGCGCCAGCAGCCAAGTGACAGGGGTTTTGGTGTCTGAAGCTTTCTTT.

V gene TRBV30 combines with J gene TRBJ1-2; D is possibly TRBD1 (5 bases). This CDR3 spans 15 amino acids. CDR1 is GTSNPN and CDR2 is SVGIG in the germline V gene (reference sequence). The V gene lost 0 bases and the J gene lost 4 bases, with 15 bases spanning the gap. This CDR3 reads CAWSVRGARTYGYTF. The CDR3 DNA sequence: TGTGCCTGGAGTGTACGGGGCGCTCGGACCTATGGCTACACCTTC. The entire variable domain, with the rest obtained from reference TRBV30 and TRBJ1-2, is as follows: SQTIHQWPATLVQPVGSPLSLECTVEGTSNPNLYWYRQAAGRGLQLLFYSVGIGQISSEVPQNLSASRPQDRQFILSSKKLLLSDSGFYLCAWSVRGARTYGYTFGSGTRLTVV.

The CDR3 protein is CASSYSLQDRGETQYF. For the CDR3, the DNA is TGTGCCAGCAGTTACTCGCTTCAGGACAGGGGAGAGACCCAGTACTTC. This rearrangement joins TRBV6-5 to TRBJ2-5; 9 nucleotides agree with TRBD1. J lost 4 bases, V lost 0 bases, and 6 bases had no gene match. CDR1 is MNHEY and CDR2 is SVGAGI in the germline V gene. The length of the CDR3 is 16 residues.

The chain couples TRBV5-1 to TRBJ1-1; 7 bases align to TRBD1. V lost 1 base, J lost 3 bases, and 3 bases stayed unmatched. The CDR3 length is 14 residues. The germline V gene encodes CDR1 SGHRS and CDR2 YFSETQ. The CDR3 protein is CASSLTGDYTEAFF. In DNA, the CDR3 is TGCGCCAGCAGCTTGACAGGGGATTACACTGAAGCTTTCTTT.

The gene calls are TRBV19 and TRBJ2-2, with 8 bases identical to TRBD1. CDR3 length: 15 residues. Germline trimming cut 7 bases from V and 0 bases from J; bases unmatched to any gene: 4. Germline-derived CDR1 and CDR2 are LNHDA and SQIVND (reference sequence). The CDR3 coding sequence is TGTGCCAGTACCAGGACAGGGACGAACACCGGGGAGCTGTTTTTT. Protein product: CASTRTGTNTGELFF.

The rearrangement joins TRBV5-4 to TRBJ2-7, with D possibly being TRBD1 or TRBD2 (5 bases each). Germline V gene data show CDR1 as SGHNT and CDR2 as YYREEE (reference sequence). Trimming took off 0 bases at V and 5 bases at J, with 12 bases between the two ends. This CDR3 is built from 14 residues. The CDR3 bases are TGTGCCAGCAGCTTGGTTTATGGGGGAGACGAGCAGTACTTC. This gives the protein CASSLVYGGDEQYF.

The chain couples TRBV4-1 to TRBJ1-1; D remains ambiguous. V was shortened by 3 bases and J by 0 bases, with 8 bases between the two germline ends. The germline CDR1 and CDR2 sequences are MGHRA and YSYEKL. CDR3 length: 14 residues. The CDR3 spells CASSQPILNTEAFF. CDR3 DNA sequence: TGCGCCAGCAGCCAGCCGATTTTGAACACTGAAGCTTTCTTT.

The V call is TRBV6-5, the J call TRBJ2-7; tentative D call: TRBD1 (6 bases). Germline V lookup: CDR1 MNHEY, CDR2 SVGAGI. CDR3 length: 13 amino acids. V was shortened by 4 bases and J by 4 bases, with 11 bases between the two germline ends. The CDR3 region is CASSSTGFYEQYF. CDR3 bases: TGTGCCAGCAGTTCTACAGGGTTTTACGAGCAGTACTTC.

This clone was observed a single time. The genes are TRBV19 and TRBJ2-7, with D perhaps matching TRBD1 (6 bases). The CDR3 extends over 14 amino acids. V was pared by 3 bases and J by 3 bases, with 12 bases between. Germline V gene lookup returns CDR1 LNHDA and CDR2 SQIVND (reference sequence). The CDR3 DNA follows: TGTGCCAGTAGTATTCAGGGGCTCTTCTACGAGCAGTACTTC. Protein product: CASSIQGLFYEQYF. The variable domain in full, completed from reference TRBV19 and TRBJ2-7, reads DGGITQSPKYLFRKEGQNVTLSCEQNLNHDAMYWYRQDPGQGLRLIYYSQIVNDFQKGDIAEGYSVSREKKESFPLTVTSAQKNPTAFYLCASSIQGLFYEQYFGPGTRLTVT.

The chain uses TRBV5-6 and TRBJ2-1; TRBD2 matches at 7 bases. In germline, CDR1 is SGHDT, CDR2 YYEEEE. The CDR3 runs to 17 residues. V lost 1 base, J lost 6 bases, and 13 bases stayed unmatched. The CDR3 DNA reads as TGTGCCAGCAGCTTGCGCGGAGGGGTGGCGGGGGTCAATGAGCAGTTCTTC. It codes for CASSLRGGVAGVNEQFF. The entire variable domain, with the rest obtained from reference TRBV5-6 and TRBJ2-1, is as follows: DAGVTQSPTHLIKTRGQQVTLRCSPKSGHDTVSWYQQALGQGPQFIFQYYEEEERQRGNFPDRFSGHQFPNYSSELNVNALLLGDSALYLCASSLRGGVAGVNEQFFGPGTRLTVL.

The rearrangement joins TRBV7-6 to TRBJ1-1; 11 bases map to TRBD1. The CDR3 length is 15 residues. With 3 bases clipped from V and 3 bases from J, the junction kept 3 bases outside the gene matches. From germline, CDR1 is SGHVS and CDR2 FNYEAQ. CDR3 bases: TGTGCCAGCAGCTTGGGGACAGGGGGTGACACTGAAGCTTTCTTT. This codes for CASSLGTGGDTEAFF.

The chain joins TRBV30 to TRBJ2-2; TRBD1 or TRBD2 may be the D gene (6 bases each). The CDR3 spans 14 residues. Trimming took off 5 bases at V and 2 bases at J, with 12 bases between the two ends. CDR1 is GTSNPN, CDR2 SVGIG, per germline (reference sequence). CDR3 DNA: TGTGCCTGGGTCGGGGGCAGTAACACCGGGGAGCTGTTTTTT. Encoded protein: CAWVGGSNTGELFF.

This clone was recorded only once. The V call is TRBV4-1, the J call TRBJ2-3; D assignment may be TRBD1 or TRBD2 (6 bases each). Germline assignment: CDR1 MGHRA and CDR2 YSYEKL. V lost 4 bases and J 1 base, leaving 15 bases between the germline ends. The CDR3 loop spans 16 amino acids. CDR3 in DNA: TGCGCCAGCAGCCTATTTGGGGGGCAGGGCACAGATACGCAGTATTTT. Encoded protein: CASSLFGGQGTDTQYF.

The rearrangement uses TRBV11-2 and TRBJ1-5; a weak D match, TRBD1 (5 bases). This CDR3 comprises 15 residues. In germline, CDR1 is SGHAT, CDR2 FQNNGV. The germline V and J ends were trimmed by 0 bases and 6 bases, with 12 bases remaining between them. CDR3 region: CASSLDPGLGQPQHF. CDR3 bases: TGTGCCAGCAGCTTAGATCCGGGGCTTGGTCAGCCCCAGCATTTT.

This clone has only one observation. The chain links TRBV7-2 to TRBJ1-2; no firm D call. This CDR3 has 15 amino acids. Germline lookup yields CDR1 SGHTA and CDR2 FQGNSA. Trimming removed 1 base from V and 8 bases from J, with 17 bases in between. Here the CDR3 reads CASSLVAVGEGGYTF. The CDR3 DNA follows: TGTGCCAGCAGCTTAGTCGCGGTCGGGGAAGGGGGCTACACCTTC.

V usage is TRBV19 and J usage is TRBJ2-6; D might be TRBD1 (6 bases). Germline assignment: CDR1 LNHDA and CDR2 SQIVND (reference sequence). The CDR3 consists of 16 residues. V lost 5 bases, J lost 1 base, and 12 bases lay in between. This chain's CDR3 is CASSPHRDSGANVLTF. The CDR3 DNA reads TGTGCCAGTAGTCCGCACAGGGATTCTGGGGCCAACGTCCTGACTTTC.

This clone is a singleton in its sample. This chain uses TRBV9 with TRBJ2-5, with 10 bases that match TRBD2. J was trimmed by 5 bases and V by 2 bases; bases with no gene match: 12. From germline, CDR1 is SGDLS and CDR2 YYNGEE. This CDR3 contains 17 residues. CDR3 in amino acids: CASSVSGLAVAGETQYF. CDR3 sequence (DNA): TGTGCCAGCAGCGTTTCCGGACTAGCGGTGGCAGGGGAGACCCAGTACTTC.

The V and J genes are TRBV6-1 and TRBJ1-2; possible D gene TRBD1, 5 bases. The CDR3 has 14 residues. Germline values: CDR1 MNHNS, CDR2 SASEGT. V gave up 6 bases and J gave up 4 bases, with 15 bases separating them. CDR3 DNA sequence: TGTGCCAGCAGGGAGGACAAGTCTCTCTATGGCTACACCTTC. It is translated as CASREDKSLYGYTF.

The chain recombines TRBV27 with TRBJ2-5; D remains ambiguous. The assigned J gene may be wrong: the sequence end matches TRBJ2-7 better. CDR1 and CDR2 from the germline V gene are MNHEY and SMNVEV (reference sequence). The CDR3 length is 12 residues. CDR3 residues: CASRSAQSEQYF. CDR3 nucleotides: TGTGCCAGCAGGTCAGCACAGTCCGAGCAGTACTTC.

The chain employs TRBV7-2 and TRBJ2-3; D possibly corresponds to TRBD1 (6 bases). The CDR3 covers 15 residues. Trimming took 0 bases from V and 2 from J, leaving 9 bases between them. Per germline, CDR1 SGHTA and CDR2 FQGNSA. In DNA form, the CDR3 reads TGTGCCAGCAGCTTAGCAGGGGGTAACACAGATACGCAGTATTTT. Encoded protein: CASSLAGGNTDTQYF. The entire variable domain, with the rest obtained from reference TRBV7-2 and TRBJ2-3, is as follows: GAGVSQSPSNKVTEKGKDVELRCDPISGHTALYWYRQSLGQGLEFLIYFQGNSAPDKSGLPSDRFSAERTGGSVSTLTIQRTQQEDSAVYLCASSLAGGNTDTQYFGPGTRLTVL.

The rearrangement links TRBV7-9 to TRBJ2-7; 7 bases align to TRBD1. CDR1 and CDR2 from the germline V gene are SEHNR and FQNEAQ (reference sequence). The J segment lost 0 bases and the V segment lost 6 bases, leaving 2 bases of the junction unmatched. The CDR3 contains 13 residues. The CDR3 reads CASRRDSSYEQYF. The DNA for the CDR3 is TGTGCCAGCAGACGGGACAGCTCCTACGAGCAGTACTTC.

CDR3 bases: TGTGCCAGCAGTATTTCGGCAGGGGGAATGTATGGCTACACCTTC. It specifies CASSISAGGMYGYTF. The chain uses TRBV6-4 and TRBJ1-2, with 7 nucleotides matching TRBD1. The CDR3 runs to 15 residues. The J segment lost 5 bases and the V segment lost 5 bases, leaving 11 bases of the junction unmatched. Looked up from germline, CDR1 is MRHNA and CDR2 is SNTAGT.